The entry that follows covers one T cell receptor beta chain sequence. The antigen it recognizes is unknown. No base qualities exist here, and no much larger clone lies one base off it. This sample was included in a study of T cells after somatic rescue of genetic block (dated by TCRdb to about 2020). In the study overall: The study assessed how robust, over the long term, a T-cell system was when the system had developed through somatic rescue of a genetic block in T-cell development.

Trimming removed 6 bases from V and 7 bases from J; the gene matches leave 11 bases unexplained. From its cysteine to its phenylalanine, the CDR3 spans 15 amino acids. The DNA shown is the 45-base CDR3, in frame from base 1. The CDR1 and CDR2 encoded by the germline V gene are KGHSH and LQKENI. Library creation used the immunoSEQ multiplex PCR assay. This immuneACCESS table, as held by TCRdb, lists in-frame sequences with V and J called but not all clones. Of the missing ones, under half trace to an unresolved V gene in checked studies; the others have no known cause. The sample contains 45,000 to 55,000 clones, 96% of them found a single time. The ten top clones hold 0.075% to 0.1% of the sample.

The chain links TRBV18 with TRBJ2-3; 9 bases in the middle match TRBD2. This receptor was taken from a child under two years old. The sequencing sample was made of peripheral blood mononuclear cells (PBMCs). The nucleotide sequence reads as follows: TGTGCCAGCTCCCGGGAACTAGCGGGTCAAAATACGCAGTATTTT. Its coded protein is CASSRELAGQNTQYF. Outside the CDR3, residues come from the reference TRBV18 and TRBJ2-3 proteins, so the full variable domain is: NAGVMQNPRHLVRRRGQEARLRCSPMKGHSHVYWYRQLPEEGLKFMVYLQKENIIDESGMPKERFSAEFPKEGPSILRIQQVVRGDSAAYFCASSRELAGQNTQYFGPGTRLTVL.